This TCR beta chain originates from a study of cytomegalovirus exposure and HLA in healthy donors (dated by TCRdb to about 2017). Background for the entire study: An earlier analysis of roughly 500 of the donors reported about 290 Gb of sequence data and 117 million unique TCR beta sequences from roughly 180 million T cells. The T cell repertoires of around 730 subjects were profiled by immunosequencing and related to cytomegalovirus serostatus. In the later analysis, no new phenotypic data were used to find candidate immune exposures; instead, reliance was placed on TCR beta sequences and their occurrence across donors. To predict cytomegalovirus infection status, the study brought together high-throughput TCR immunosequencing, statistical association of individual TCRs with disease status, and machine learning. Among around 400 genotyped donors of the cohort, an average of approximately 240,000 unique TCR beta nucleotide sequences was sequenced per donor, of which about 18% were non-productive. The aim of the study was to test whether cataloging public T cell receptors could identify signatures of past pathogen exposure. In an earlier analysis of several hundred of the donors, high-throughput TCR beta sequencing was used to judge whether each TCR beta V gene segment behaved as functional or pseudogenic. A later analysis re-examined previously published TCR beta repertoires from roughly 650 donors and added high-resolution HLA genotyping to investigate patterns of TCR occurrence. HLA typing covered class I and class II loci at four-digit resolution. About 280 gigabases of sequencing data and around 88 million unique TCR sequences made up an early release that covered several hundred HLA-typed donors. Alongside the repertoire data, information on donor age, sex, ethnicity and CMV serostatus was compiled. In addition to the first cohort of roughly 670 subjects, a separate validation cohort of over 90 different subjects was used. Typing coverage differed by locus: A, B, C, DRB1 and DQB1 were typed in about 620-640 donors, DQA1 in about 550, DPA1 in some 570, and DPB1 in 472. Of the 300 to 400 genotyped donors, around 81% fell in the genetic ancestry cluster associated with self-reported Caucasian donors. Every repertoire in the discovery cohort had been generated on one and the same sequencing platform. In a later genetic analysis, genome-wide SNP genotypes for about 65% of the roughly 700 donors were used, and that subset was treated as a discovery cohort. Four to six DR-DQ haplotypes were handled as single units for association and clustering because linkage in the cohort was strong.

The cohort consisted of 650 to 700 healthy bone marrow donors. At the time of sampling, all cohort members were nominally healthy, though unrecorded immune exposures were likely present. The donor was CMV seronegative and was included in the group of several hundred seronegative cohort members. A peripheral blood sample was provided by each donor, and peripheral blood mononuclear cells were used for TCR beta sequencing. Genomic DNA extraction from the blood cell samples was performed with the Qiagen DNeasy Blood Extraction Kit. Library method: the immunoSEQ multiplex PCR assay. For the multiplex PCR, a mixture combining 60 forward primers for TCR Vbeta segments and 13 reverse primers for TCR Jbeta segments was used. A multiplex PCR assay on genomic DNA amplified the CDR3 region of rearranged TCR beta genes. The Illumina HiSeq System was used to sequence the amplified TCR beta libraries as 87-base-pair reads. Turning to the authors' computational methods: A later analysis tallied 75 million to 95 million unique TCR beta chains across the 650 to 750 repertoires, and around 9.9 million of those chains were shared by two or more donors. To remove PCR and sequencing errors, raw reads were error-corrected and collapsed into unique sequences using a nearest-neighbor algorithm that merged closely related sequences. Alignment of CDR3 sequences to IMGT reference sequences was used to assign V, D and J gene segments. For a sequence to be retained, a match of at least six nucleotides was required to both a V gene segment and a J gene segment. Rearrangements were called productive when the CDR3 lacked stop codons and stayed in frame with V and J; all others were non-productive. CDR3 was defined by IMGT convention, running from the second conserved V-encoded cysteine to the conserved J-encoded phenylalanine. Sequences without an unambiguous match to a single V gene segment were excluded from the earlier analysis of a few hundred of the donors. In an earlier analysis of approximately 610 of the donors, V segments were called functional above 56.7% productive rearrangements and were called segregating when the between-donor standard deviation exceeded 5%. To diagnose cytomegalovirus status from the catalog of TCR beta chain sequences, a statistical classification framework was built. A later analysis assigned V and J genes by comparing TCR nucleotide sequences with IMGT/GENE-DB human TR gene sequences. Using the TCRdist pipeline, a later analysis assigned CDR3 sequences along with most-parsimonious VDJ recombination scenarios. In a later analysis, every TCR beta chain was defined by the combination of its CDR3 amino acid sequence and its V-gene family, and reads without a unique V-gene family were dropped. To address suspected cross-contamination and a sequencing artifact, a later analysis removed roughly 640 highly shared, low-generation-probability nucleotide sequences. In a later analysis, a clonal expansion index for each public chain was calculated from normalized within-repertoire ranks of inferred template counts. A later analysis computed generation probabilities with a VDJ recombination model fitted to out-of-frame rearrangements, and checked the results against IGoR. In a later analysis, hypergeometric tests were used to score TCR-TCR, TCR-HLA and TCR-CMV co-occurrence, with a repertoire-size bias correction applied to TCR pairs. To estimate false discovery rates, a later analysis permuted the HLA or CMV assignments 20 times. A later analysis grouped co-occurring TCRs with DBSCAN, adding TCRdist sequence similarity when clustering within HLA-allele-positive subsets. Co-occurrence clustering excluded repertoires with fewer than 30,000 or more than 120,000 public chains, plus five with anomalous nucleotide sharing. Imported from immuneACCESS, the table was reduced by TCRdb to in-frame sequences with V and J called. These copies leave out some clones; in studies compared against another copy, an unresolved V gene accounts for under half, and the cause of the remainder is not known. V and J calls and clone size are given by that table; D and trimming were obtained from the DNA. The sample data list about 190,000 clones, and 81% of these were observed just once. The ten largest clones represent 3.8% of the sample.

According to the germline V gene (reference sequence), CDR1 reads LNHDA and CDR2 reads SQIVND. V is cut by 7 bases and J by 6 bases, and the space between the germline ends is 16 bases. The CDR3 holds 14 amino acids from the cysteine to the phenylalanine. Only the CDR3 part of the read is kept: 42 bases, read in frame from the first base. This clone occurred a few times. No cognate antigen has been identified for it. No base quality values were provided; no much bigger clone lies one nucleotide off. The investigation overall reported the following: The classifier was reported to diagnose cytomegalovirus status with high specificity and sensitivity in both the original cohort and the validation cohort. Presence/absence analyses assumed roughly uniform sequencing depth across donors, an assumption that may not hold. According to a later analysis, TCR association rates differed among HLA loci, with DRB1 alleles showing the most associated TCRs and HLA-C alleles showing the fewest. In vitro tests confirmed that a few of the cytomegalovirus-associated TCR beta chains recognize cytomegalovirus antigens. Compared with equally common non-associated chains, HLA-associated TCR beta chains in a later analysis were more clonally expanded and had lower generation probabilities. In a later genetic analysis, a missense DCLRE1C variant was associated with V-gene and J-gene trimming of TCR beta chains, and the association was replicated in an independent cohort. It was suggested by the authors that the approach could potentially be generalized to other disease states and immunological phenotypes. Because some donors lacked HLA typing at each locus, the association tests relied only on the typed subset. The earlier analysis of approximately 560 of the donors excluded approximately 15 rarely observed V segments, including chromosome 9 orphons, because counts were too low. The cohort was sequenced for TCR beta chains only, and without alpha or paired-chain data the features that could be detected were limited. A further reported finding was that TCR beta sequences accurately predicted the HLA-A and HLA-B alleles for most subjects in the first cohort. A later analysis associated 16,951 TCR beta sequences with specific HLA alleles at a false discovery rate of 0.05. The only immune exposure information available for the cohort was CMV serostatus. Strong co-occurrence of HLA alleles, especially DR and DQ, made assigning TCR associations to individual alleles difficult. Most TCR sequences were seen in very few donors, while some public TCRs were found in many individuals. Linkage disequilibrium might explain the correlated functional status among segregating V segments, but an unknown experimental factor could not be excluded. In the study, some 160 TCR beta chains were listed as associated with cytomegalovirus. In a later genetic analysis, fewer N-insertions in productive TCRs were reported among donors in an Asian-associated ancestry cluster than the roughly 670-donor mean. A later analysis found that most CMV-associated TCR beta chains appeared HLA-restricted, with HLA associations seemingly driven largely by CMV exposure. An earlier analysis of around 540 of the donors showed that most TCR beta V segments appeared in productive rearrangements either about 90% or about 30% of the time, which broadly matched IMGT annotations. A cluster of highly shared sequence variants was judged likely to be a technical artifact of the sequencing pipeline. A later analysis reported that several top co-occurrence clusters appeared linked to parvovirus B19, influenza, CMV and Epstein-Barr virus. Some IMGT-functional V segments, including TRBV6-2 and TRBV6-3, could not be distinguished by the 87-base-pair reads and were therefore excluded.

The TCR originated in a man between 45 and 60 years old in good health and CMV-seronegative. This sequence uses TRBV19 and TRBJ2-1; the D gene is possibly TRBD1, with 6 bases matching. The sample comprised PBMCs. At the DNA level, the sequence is TGTGCCAGTACCAGTATAGACAGGAGCAATGAGCAGTTCTTC. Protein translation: CASTSIDRSNEQFF.